This is a list of T cell receptor beta chains from one sample in a study of vaccination and CD4 T cells after COVID-19. TCRdb reprocessed the PCR reads via MiXCR and lists one record per CDR3 protein. The sample records 11,000 to 15,000 distinct CDR3 sequences, more than 55% being singletons. Antigens of these TCRs are unknown. Sample: CD4+ T cells from blood, cultured in vitro. These receptors originate from a human donor who had recovered from COVID-19. CDR3s include the opening cysteine and the closing phenylalanine or tryptophan. The order of the fields is clone size, V gene, J gene, D gene, CDR3 DNA, CDR3 protein. A D gene is named only where the DNA matches it firmly. For some rows the clone size is stated as once, few or many, or as a class when expanded; others skip it.

clone size: NA; V gene: TRBV20-1; J gene: TRBJ1-6; D gene: TRBD1; CDR3 DNA: TGCAGTGCTGGGGGGACAGGGAGCTCCTATAATTCACCCCTCCACTTT; CDR3 protein: CSAGGTGSSYNSPLHF
clone size: NA; V gene: TRBV6-1; J gene: TRBJ1-2; D gene: NA; CDR3 DNA: TGTGCCAGCAGTGAAAATTCACTTGGTGGCTACACCTTC; CDR3 protein: CASSENSLGGYTF
clone size: NA; V gene: TRBV25-1; J gene: TRBJ2-4; D gene: NA; CDR3 DNA: TGTGCCAGCAGTGAATCAGGAGCCAAAAACATTCAGTACTTC; CDR3 protein: CASSESGAKNIQYF
clone size: few; V gene: TRBV20-1; J gene: TRBJ1-1; D gene: NA; CDR3 DNA: TGCAGTGCTCGACGATCGGACGGAAACACTGAAGCTTTCTTT; CDR3 protein: CSARRSDGNTEAFF
clone size: NA; V gene: TRBV20-1; J gene: TRBJ2-7; D gene: NA; CDR3 DNA: TGCAGTGCCTCAGCGGTATCCTACGAGCAGTACTTC; CDR3 protein: CSASAVSYEQYF
clone size: once; V gene: TRBV20-1; J gene: TRBJ2-7; D gene: TRBD2; CDR3 DNA: TGCAGTGCTAGAGATCAAAGACTAGCATCCTACGAGCAGTACTTC; CDR3 protein: CSARDQRLASYEQYF
clone size: NA; V gene: TRBV20-1; J gene: TRBJ1-4; D gene: TRBD1; CDR3 DNA: TGCAGTGCTAGAGCCGGGACAGGGTTGGAAAAACTGTTTTTT; CDR3 protein: CSARAGTGLEKLFF
clone size: NA; V gene: TRBV24-1; J gene: TRBJ2-5; D gene: NA; CDR3 DNA: TGTGCCACAGGGACCGACTTGGGGACCCAGTACTTC; CDR3 protein: CATGTDLGTQYF
clone size: NA; V gene: TRBV27; J gene: TRBJ2-5; D gene: NA; CDR3 DNA: TGTGCCAGCAGTTTTTCGAGAAAAGAGACCCAGTACTTC; CDR3 protein: CASSFSRKETQYF
clone size: NA; V gene: TRBV19; J gene: TRBJ2-2; D gene: NA; CDR3 DNA: TGTGCCAGTAGTATCGATAAGCCGGGACCCCCCGAGGGGCTGTTTTTT; CDR3 protein: CASSIDKPGPPEGLFF
clone size: few; V gene: TRBV15; J gene: TRBJ2-1; D gene: TRBD2; CDR3 DNA: TGTGCCACCAGCAGAGACCTTACTAGCGGGAGGTCAGGTGAGCAGTTCTTC; CDR3 protein: CATSRDLTSGRSGEQFF
clone size: NA; V gene: TRBV6-2/TRBV6-3; J gene: TRBJ2-7; D gene: NA; CDR3 DNA: TGTGCCAGCGAAGAGGACCGATTGAGGATGGCGCAGTACTTC; CDR3 protein: CASEEDRLRMAQYF
clone size: few; V gene: TRBV27; J gene: TRBJ2-5; D gene: TRBD1; CDR3 DNA: TGTGCCAGCAGTTCAGACAGGGCTGAGACCCAGTACTTC; CDR3 protein: CASSSDRAETQYF
clone size: NA; V gene: TRBV7-9; J gene: TRBJ1-3; D gene: NA; CDR3 DNA: TGTGCCAGCAGCCCTCAGGGAGCTGGAAACACCATATATTTT; CDR3 protein: CASSPQGAGNTIYF
clone size: NA; V gene: TRBV6-7; J gene: TRBJ1-1; D gene: NA; CDR3 DNA: TGTGCCAGCAGTTACACAGGAGCCCGGGGCACTGAAGCTTTCTTT; CDR3 protein: CASSYTGARGTEAFF
clone size: few; V gene: TRBV6-2/TRBV6-3; J gene: TRBJ2-2; D gene: NA; CDR3 DNA: TGTGCCAGCAGTTACGTGAACACCGGGGAGCTGTTTTTT; CDR3 protein: CASSYVNTGELFF
clone size: few; V gene: TRBV11-3; J gene: TRBJ2-5; D gene: TRBD2; CDR3 DNA: TGTGCCAGCAGCCCCCGCCCCCCGACTAGCGGGGTCCAAGAGACCCAGTACTTC; CDR3 protein: CASSPRPPTSGVQETQYF
clone size: few; V gene: TRBV7-9; J gene: TRBJ1-2; D gene: TRBD1; CDR3 DNA: TGTGCCAGCAGCGCCAGGGGGCTAGTCTATGGCTACACCTTC; CDR3 protein: CASSARGLVYGYTF
clone size: NA; V gene: TRBV20-1; J gene: TRBJ1-4; D gene: TRBD1; CDR3 DNA: TGCAGTGCTAGAGATTCGGGACAGACTAATGAAAAACTGTTTTTT; CDR3 protein: CSARDSGQTNEKLFF
clone size: once; V gene: TRBV20-1; J gene: TRBJ1-5; D gene: NA; CDR3 DNA: TGCAGTGCTAGAGAGCCCCGGGTTAGCAATCAGCCCCAGCATTTT; CDR3 protein: CSAREPRVSNQPQHF
clone size: NA; V gene: TRBV15; J gene: TRBJ1-4; D gene: TRBD1; CDR3 DNA: TGTGCCACCAGCAGAGATCAAGACAGGGGTGAAAAACTGTTTTTT; CDR3 protein: CATSRDQDRGEKLFF
clone size: NA; V gene: TRBV27; J gene: TRBJ1-6; D gene: TRBD1; CDR3 DNA: TGTGCCAGCACCCACGGCAGGGGGTCTAATTCACCCCTCCACTTT; CDR3 protein: CASTHGRGSNSPLHF
clone size: NA; V gene: TRBV7-2; J gene: TRBJ2-7; D gene: NA; CDR3 DNA: TGTGCCAGCAGCCCACCCGGGACAATTAACGAGCAGTACTTC; CDR3 protein: CASSPPGTINEQYF
clone size: NA; V gene: TRBV7-8; J gene: TRBJ2-1; D gene: NA; CDR3 DNA: TGTGCCAGCAGCCTCTCTAGCGCATACTACAATGGGCAGTTCTTC; CDR3 protein: CASSLSSAYYNGQFF
clone size: few; V gene: TRBV11-2; J gene: TRBJ2-7; D gene: NA; CDR3 DNA: TGTGCCAGCAGAACAGGCGAGCAGTACTTC; CDR3 protein: CASRTGEQYF
clone size: NA; V gene: TRBV6-1; J gene: TRBJ2-7; D gene: TRBD1; CDR3 DNA: TGTGCCAGCAGTGCGGGACAGGGAGGCGAGCAGTACTTC; CDR3 protein: CASSAGQGGEQYF
clone size: few; V gene: TRBV7-2; J gene: TRBJ2-4; D gene: NA; CDR3 DNA: TGTGCCAGCAGCTTAGGGAGGGAGGAGGTTCAGTACTTC; CDR3 protein: CASSLGREEVQYF
clone size: few; V gene: TRBV7-2; J gene: TRBJ2-3; D gene: NA; CDR3 DNA: TGTGCCAGCAGCTCAGGGCTTTGGGTAGATACGCAGTATTTT; CDR3 protein: CASSSGLWVDTQYF
clone size: NA; V gene: TRBV6-5; J gene: TRBJ1-6; D gene: NA; CDR3 DNA: TGTGCCAGCAGTTACGAATGGGGCTCTAGCAATTCACCCCTCCACTTT; CDR3 protein: CASSYEWGSSNSPLHF
clone size: NA; V gene: TRBV28; J gene: TRBJ1-2; D gene: NA; CDR3 DNA: TGTGCCAGCGTCAACCGGGACACCTCTGGATTCCGTGGCTACACCTTC; CDR3 protein: CASVNRDTSGFRGYTF
clone size: NA; V gene: TRBV15; J gene: TRBJ2-3; D gene: TRBD2; CDR3 DNA: TGTGCCACCAGCAGAGTGCGGGGGGGCCGGACAGATACGCAGTATTTT; CDR3 protein: CATSRVRGGRTDTQYF
clone size: NA; V gene: TRBV12-3/TRBV12-4; J gene: TRBJ2-5; D gene: TRBD2; CDR3 DNA: TGTGCCAGCAGCTCTCTAGCGGGAATGGAGACCCAGTACTTC; CDR3 protein: CASSSLAGMETQYF
clone size: NA; V gene: TRBV20-1; J gene: TRBJ1-2; D gene: NA; CDR3 DNA: TGCAGTGGGGGCAGCATCTATGGCTACACCTTC; CDR3 protein: CSGGSIYGYTF
clone size: NA; V gene: TRBV5-1; J gene: TRBJ2-3; D gene: NA; CDR3 DNA: TGCGCCAGCAGCTTGGAGGGGGCAGATACGCAGTATTTT; CDR3 protein: CASSLEGADTQYF
clone size: NA; V gene: TRBV11-3; J gene: TRBJ2-5; D gene: TRBD1; CDR3 DNA: TGTGCCAGCAGCTTAGGGGACAGATTTAGAGAGGGAGAGACCCAGTACTTC; CDR3 protein: CASSLGDRFREGETQYF
clone size: NA; V gene: TRBV28; J gene: TRBJ1-5; D gene: NA; CDR3 DNA: TGTGCCAGCAGTTTGTATGGCAATCAGCCCCAGCATTTT; CDR3 protein: CASSLYGNQPQHF
clone size: NA; V gene: TRBV11-2; J gene: TRBJ2-7; D gene: NA; CDR3 DNA: TGTGCCAGCAGCTCCCGTTTCCCGGACAGTCAGCAGTACTTC; CDR3 protein: CASSSRFPDSQQYF
clone size: NA; V gene: TRBV2; J gene: TRBJ2-6; D gene: NA; CDR3 DNA: TGTGCCAGCAGTGAAAGTGGGGGGAGCTCTGGGGCCAACGTCCTGACTTTC; CDR3 protein: CASSESGGSSGANVLTF
clone size: few; V gene: TRBV27; J gene: TRBJ1-4; D gene: TRBD1; CDR3 DNA: TGTGCCAGGATCGACAGGGGGCGGATTGAAAAACTGTTTTTT; CDR3 protein: CARIDRGRIEKLFF
clone size: NA; V gene: TRBV2; J gene: TRBJ2-1; D gene: TRBD2; CDR3 DNA: TGTGCCAGCATTCTGACTAGCGGGGTTCCGGGGAATGAGCAGTTCTTC; CDR3 protein: CASILTSGVPGNEQFF
clone size: NA; V gene: TRBV12-3/TRBV12-4; J gene: TRBJ1-5; D gene: NA; CDR3 DNA: TGTGCCAGCAGTTTGGCCACCAATCAGCCCCAGCATTTT; CDR3 protein: CASSLATNQPQHF
clone size: NA; V gene: TRBV10-2; J gene: TRBJ1-5; D gene: TRBD1; CDR3 DNA: TGCGCCAGCACTTCTGGACAGGGCGATAGCAATCAGCCCCAGCATTTT; CDR3 protein: CASTSGQGDSNQPQHF
clone size: medium-sized; V gene: TRBV7-9; J gene: TRBJ2-7; D gene: NA; CDR3 DNA: TGTGCCAGCAGCCGAGGGTTGAGGACAGATCTGTTTACCTACGAGCAGTACTTC; CDR3 protein: CASSRGLRTDLFTYEQYF
clone size: NA; V gene: TRBV20-1; J gene: TRBJ2-1; D gene: NA; CDR3 DNA: TGCAGTGCTAGAGGGAGAGGAGGGACACCGCCTAATTCCTACAATGAGCAGTTCTTC; CDR3 protein: CSARGRGGTPPNSYNEQFF
clone size: few; V gene: TRBV6-1; J gene: TRBJ1-3; D gene: NA; CDR3 DNA: TGTGCCAGCAGTGAAGGGGGGACCGGAAACACCATATATTTT; CDR3 protein: CASSEGGTGNTIYF
clone size: NA; V gene: TRBV6-2/TRBV6-3; J gene: TRBJ1-6; D gene: NA; CDR3 DNA: TGTGCCATCCGGCGGGGGACCTATAATTCACCCCTCCACTTT; CDR3 protein: CAIRRGTYNSPLHF
clone size: NA; V gene: TRBV6-5; J gene: TRBJ1-3; D gene: TRBD1; CDR3 DNA: TGTGCCAGCAGTTACCCTAGGGGGACAGGGCCCGGAAACACCATATATTTT; CDR3 protein: CASSYPRGTGPGNTIYF
clone size: NA; V gene: TRBV19; J gene: TRBJ1-6; D gene: NA; CDR3 DNA: TGTGCCAGTAGTCCTCAAGCTGGACCCCTCCACTTT; CDR3 protein: CASSPQAGPLHF
clone size: NA; V gene: TRBV7-9; J gene: TRBJ2-7; D gene: NA; CDR3 DNA: TGTGCCAGCAGCTTCTCTTCCTACGAGCAGTACTTC; CDR3 protein: CASSFSSYEQYF
clone size: NA; V gene: TRBV5-1; J gene: TRBJ2-3; D gene: NA; CDR3 DNA: TGCGCCAGCTACCTCGGGGGAGTCGCAGATACGCAGTATTTT; CDR3 protein: CASYLGGVADTQYF
clone size: NA; V gene: TRBV27; J gene: TRBJ2-7; D gene: NA; CDR3 DNA: TGTGCCAGCAGTTCCCCAGTGCGGGGTCGATCCTACGAGCAGTACTTC; CDR3 protein: CASSSPVRGRSYEQYF
clone size: NA; V gene: TRBV9; J gene: TRBJ1-2; D gene: TRBD1; CDR3 DNA: TGTGCCAGCAGATGGGGGACAGGGGGCGTTAGGGATGGCTACACCTTC; CDR3 protein: CASRWGTGGVRDGYTF
clone size: NA; V gene: TRBV6-1; J gene: TRBJ1-6; D gene: NA; CDR3 DNA: TGTGCCAGCAGTGAGGGGGAATCACCCCTCCACTTT; CDR3 protein: CASSEGESPLHF
clone size: NA; V gene: TRBV27; J gene: TRBJ1-6; D gene: TRBD1; CDR3 DNA: TGTGCCAGCAAGACAGGGACAGTCACCTATAATTCACCCCTCCACTTT; CDR3 protein: CASKTGTVTYNSPLHF
clone size: NA; V gene: TRBV6-1; J gene: TRBJ1-5; D gene: TRBD1; CDR3 DNA: TGTGCCAGCAGATTGGGACAGCATAGCAATCAGCCCCAGCATTTT; CDR3 protein: CASRLGQHSNQPQHF
clone size: NA; V gene: TRBV28; J gene: TRBJ1-6; D gene: NA; CDR3 DNA: TGTGCCGTCGGAAGCCCCTCCTATAATTCACCCCTCCACTTT; CDR3 protein: CAVGSPSYNSPLHF
clone size: NA; V gene: TRBV30; J gene: TRBJ2-1; D gene: TRBD2; CDR3 DNA: TGTGCCTGGGGACTAGCGGGAGGTTACAATGAGCAGTTCTTC; CDR3 protein: CAWGLAGGYNEQFF
clone size: NA; V gene: TRBV19; J gene: TRBJ1-2; D gene: TRBD1; CDR3 DNA: TGTGCCAGTAGTTCAGACAGGGATTATGGCTACACCTTC; CDR3 protein: CASSSDRDYGYTF
clone size: NA; V gene: TRBV20-1; J gene: TRBJ2-7; D gene: TRBD1; CDR3 DNA: TGCAGTGCAGGGGAGACAGGGGACCTCTACGAGCAGTACTTC; CDR3 protein: CSAGETGDLYEQYF
clone size: NA; V gene: TRBV5-4; J gene: TRBJ2-3; D gene: TRBD2; CDR3 DNA: TGTGCCAGCAGCCGGGGGGGAGGCGGAGATACGCAGTATTTT; CDR3 protein: CASSRGGGGDTQYF